This passage covers 9 T cell receptor beta chains from one sample sequenced in a study of cytomegalovirus exposure and HLA in healthy donors. 13 Jbeta primers and 60 Vbeta primers were used for the PCR. Generated by immunoSEQ multiplex PCR, the TCRdb table keeps only in-frame clones and is missing some. The top ten clones hold approximately 1.7% of a sample with 150,000 to 200,000 clones, about 88% of them seen once. Sequencing was carried out using PBMCs. These TCRs come from a woman between 18 and 29 years old in good health and CMV-seronegative.

The chain joins TRBV30 to TRBJ1-6, with 8 bases fitting TRBD1. From germline, CDR1 is GTSNPN and CDR2 SVGIG (reference sequence). This CDR3 comprises 15 residues. V shed 2 bases, J shed 6 bases, and the junction held 6 bases outside the gene matches. The CDR3 DNA is TGTGCCTGGAGTTCGGACAGGGCCGTTAATTCACCCCTCCACTTT. It is translated as CAWSSDRAVNSPLHF.

The chain uses TRBV19 and TRBJ1-4; D possibly corresponds to TRBD1 (6 bases). The V gene's germline CDR1 is LNHDA and CDR2 SQIVND (reference sequence). The germline V and J ends were trimmed by 5 bases and 14 bases, with 12 bases remaining between them. CDR3 length: 11 residues. CDR3 residues: CASSAQGKLFF. The CDR3 DNA follows: TGTGCCAGTAGTGCTCAGGGGAAGCTGTTTTTT. The full variable domain, its missing parts supplied by reference TRBV19 and TRBJ1-4, is DGGITQSPKYLFRKEGQNVTLSCEQNLNHDAMYWYRQDPGQGLRLIYYSQIVNDFQKGDIAEGYSVSREKKESFPLTVTSAQKNPTAFYLCASSAQGKLFFGSGTQLSVL.

The V gene is TRBV4-2, the J gene TRBJ2-1, with 9 positions matching TRBD2. With V trimmed by 4 bases and J by 8 bases, 15 bases remained unmatched. CDR1 is LGHNA and CDR2 is YNFKEQ in the germline V gene. This CDR3 has 17 residues. The CDR3 bases are TGTGCCAGCAGCCCCTCGGGGGCTAGCGGGAATGAGGATGAGCAGTTCTTC. This gives the protein CASSPSGASGNEDEQFF.

The chain has TRBV12-5 and TRBJ1-4, with TRBD1 matching 9 bases. Germline CDR1 LGHNT, CDR2 FRNRAP. V lost 5 bases and J lost 11; bases outside the gene matches: 15. The CDR3 runs 16 residues. The CDR3, as DNA: TGTGCTAGTGGTCCGACACGGACAGGGGTCGGTGTGAAACTGTTTTTT. This codes for CASGPTRTGVGVKLFF. Based on the CDR3 plus reference TRBV12-5 and TRBJ1-4, the full variable domain is DARVTQTPRHKVTEMGQEVTMRCQPILGHNTVFWYRQTMMQGLELLAYFRNRAPLDDSGMPKDRFSAEMPDATLATLKIQPSEPRDSAVYFCASGPTRTGVGVKLFFGSGTQLSVL.

This sequence joins TRBV27 and TRBJ2-5; tentative D call: TRBD1 (5 bases). Germline CDR1 is MNHEY and CDR2 is SMNVEV (reference sequence). The CDR3 loop spans 13 amino acids. Trimming shortened V by 6 bases and J by 1 base, and 9 bases separated the two germline ends. CDR3 sequence (DNA): TGTGCCAGCAGGCAGGGCAGCCAAGAGACCCAGTACTTC. Translating it yields CASRQGSQETQYF.

This clone occurred once. The chain links TRBV5-1 to TRBJ1-4; weak D call: TRBD1 (5 bases). CDR3 length equals 14 residues. V lost 0 bases and J lost 4, with 7 bases in between. Germline lookup yields CDR1 SGHRS and CDR2 YFSETQ. CDR3 nucleotide sequence: TGCGCCAGCAGCTTGGGGGGCATTAATGAAAAACTGTTTTTT. Its translation is CASSLGGINEKLFF.

As DNA, the CDR3 is TGTGCCAGCAGCTTGGGAGGGTCCACGGGATACGAGCAGTACTTC. This encodes CASSLGGSTGYEQYF. The J gene is TRBJ2-7, the V gene TRBV9, with 7 bases identical to TRBD2. V shed 4 bases and J 4 bases; nucleotides not matched to a gene: 11. Germline V gene sequence: CDR1 SGDLS, CDR2 YYNGEE. This CDR3 comprises 15 residues.

The V and J genes are TRBV4-1 and TRBJ1-6; the match to TRBD1 covers 9 bases. The CDR3 runs to 16 residues. V gave up 3 bases and J gave up 8 bases; unmatched junction bases: 8. Germline V gene data show CDR1 as MGHRA and CDR2 as YSYEKL. CDR3: CASSHYRGQGDSPLHF. The CDR3, as DNA: TGCGCCAGCAGCCATTACAGGGGGCAGGGGGATTCACCCCTCCACTTT.

This chain uses TRBV5-6 with TRBJ1-2; TRBD1 matches at 9 bases. V dropped 7 bases and J dropped 8; count of bases not matched to a gene: 9. Germline loops: CDR1 SGHDT, CDR2 YYEEEE. The CDR3 totals 13 residues. The CDR3 loop is CASWGTGLFGYTF. The CDR3 DNA sequence: TGTGCCAGCTGGGGGACAGGGCTTTTCGGCTACACCTTC.